The present T cell receptor beta chain was sequenced within a study of blood T cell repertoires in COVID-19. For the study at large: The cDNA or gDNA used as material had been derived from T cells, B-cell-depleted T cells, or PBMCs.

Authors' processing steps: Reference gene primer amplification yielded estimated nucleated cell counts. Sequenced by immunoSEQ multiplex PCR; TCRdb stores in-frame clones only, minus some. For V, J and clone size, that table is used; D and trimming come from the DNA. In the table there are around 180,000 clones, 80% to 90% of which are singletons. CDR3 size: 14 residues. The germline gives CDR1 LNHDA, CDR2 SQIVND (reference sequence). V was shortened by 4 bases and J by 1 base, with 10 bases between the two germline ends. The origin of this receptor is an elderly woman with COVID-19, enrolled during active disease. This chain joins TRBV19 and TRBJ1-1, with D uncertain. The sequencing input was peripheral blood. CDR3 residues: CASSRRVGNTEAFF. The CDR3 nucleotides are TGTGCCAGTAGTAGGAGGGTGGGGAACACTGAAGCTTTCTTT.